A single T cell receptor (beta chain) is shown here with its context. Each donor supplied around 9.9 milliliters of peripheral blood. Primers used in a second PCR of roughly 6 to 11 cycles were a sample-barcoded 5' primer and a J-beta primer mix. TCRdb re-analysed the 5' RACE reads in MiXCR, keeping a single row per CDR3 protein. Of about 780,000 distinct CDR3 sequences listed, 20% to 30% are singletons. Germline CDR1 and CDR2: SQVTM and ANQGSEA. With 2 bases removed from V and 0 bases from J, the gap between germline ends came to 8 bases. The CDR3 totals 13 residues. The sample originates from a study of blood T cells in healthy people across ages. These data were likewise used in another study, on T cells of mothers and their children.

This chain joins TRBV29-1 and TRBJ2-7; no firm D call. Specimen: blood. The sequence was obtained from a boy between 5 and 17 years old in good health. In DNA, the CDR3 is TGCAGCGTTGAACATGGCACCTCCTACGAGCAGTACTTC. It specifies CSVEHGTSYEQYF.